These T cell receptor beta chains were read from a single sample in a study of Graves' ophthalmopathy and Graves' hyperthyroidism. TCRdb passed the multiplex PCR reads through MiXCR, listing each CDR3 protein once. The sample contains almost 750,000 distinct CDR3 sequences, 40% of which appear only once. The specimen sequenced was peripheral blood. These receptor sequences come from an adult man with Graves' ophthalmopathy. The CDR3 runs from the conserved cysteine through the conserved F or W. The D gene is left open where the match is weak. Clone size is not always given. Where it is, it says once, few, many or a class for expanded clones.

>TRBD1|NA|TRBJ1-1|TRBV7-9
TGTGCCAGCAGTCCCCCGGGACAGGGGCGGAACACTGAAGCTTTCTTT
CASSPPGQGRNTEAFF
>NA|few|TRBJ1-6|TRBV14
TGTGCCAGCAGCCAAGACAGTCTTATGGCGCCCCTCCACTTT
CASSQDSLMAPLHF
>NA|NA|TRBJ2-2|TRBV2
TGTGCCAGCACCCAAGGTAGATCAGGGAACACCGGGGAGATGTTTTTT
CASTQGRSGNTGEMFF
>NA|NA|TRBJ1-3|TRBV12-3/TRBV12-4
TGTGCTACTATTTATACAGGAAACACCATATATTTT
CATIYTGNTIYF
>TRBD1|many|TRBJ1-1|TRBV29-1
TGCAGCGTCGGGAGTGGACAGGGTCTAAACACTGAAGCTTTCTTT
CSVGSGQGLNTEAFF
>NA|many|TRBJ2-7|TRBV20-1
TGCAGTGCTATCGCCCCCGCTCGTGGTGGAGGGGAGCAGTACTTC
CSAIAPARGGGEQYF
>NA|many|TRBJ1-4|TRBV7-9
TGTGCCAGCAGCTTTCGGGGTAATGAAAAACTGTTTTTT
CASSFRGNEKLFF
>NA|NA|TRBJ1-1|TRBV6-6
TGTGCCAGCAGTTACTCGCGGAGTACTGAAGCTTTCTTT
CASSYSRSTEAFF
>NA|NA|TRBJ2-1|TRBV10-3
TGTGCCATCAGGGGGGCCTATGAGCAGTTCTTC
CAIRGAYEQFF
>NA|few|TRBJ1-1|TRBV7-8
TGTGCCAGCAGCTTAGGTAAACAAAACACTGAAGCTTTCTTT
CASSLGKQNTEAFF
>TRBD1|many|TRBJ2-7|TRBV29-1
TGCAGCGTGACCAGGGGGAGTAACGAGCAGTACTTC
CSVTRGSNEQYF
>TRBD1|NA|TRBJ2-3|TRBV11-1
TGTGCCAGCTCACCAGGCGGGACAGGGGTTGGCACAGATACGCAGTATTTT
CASSPGGTGVGTDTQYF
>NA|NA|TRBJ2-7|TRBV15
TGTGCCACCAGCAGCCACTTAGGGACGCGGGCTTACGAGCAGTACTTC
CATSSHLGTRAYEQYF
>NA|NA|TRBJ2-2|TRBV12-3/TRBV12-4
TGTGCCAGCAGCAGCCTGACTTACGGGGAGCTGTTTTTT
CASSSLTYGELFF
>TRBD2|NA|TRBJ2-1|TRBV10-3
TGTGCCATCAGTTCAACTAGCGGGGGGAGCAATGAGCAGTTCTTC
CAISSTSGGSNEQFF
>TRBD2|NA|TRBJ2-1|TRBV7-9
TGTGCCAGCAGCAGAGTAGCGGGGGACCACAATGAGCAGTTCTTC
CASSRVAGDHNEQFF
>TRBD1|NA|TRBJ2-7|TRBV7-9
TGTGCCAGCAGCTCAATCGGACAGGGCTCCTACGAGCAGTACTTC
CASSSIGQGSYEQYF
>TRBD1|few|TRBJ1-5|TRBV7-9
TGTGCCAGCAGGGGAACAGGGGGCCTTGATTCCTGGCCCCAGCATTTT
CASRGTGGLDSWPQHF
>TRBD1|NA|TRBJ2-5|TRBV12-3/TRBV12-4
TGTGCCAGCAGTCAAGACAGGGGTACGGAGACCCAGTACTTC
CASSQDRGTETQYF
>TRBD1|many|TRBJ1-6|TRBV7-9
TGTGCCAGCAGCCGGGACAGGGGAGAGAATTCACCCCTCCACTTT
CASSRDRGENSPLHF
>TRBD1|NA|TRBJ1-6|TRBV20-1
TGCAGTGCTAGAGATAGGACAGGGTTAAATTCACCCCTCCACTTT
CSARDRTGLNSPLHF
>TRBD1|many|TRBJ1-4|TRBV25-1
TGTGCCAGCAGTCGGGACAGCCTTATTAATGAAAAACTGTTTTTT
CASSRDSLINEKLFF
>NA|once|TRBJ1-6|TRBV6-1
TGTGCCAGCAGTCGGGGAAATAATTCACCCCTCCACTTT
CASSRGNNSPLHF
>TRBD1|NA|TRBJ2-7|TRBV5-6
TGTGCCAGCATCGACCGGGACAGGGGGCTTTGGGAGCAGTACTTC
CASIDRDRGLWEQYF
>TRBD1|few|TRBJ2-7|TRBV24-1
TGTGCCACCAGTGACCCCGGGACAGGGGTCGAGCAGTACTTC
CATSDPGTGVEQYF
>TRBD1|few|TRBJ2-2|TRBV25-1
TGTGCCAGCAGTTACTCGCACAGGGGGAACACCGGGGAGCTGTTTTTT
CASSYSHRGNTGELFF
>NA|many|TRBJ1-2|TRBV5-1
TGCGCCAGCAGGTCGGCAACTAACTATGGCTACACCTTC
CASRSATNYGYTF
>NA|NA|TRBJ2-7|TRBV2
TGTGCCAGCAGTGAGGCAGGGATCACCTACGAGCAGTACTTC
CASSEAGITYEQYF
>NA|NA|TRBJ1-4|TRBV7-9
TGTGCCAGCAGCTCGGGGGGGACGGTCTTTGAAAAACTGTTTTTT
CASSSGGTVFEKLFF
>TRBD2|few|TRBJ2-5|TRBV7-2
TGTGCCAGCAGCCAGCGACTAGCGGGTGCACAAGAGACCCAGTACTTC
CASSQRLAGAQETQYF
>NA|NA|TRBJ1-6|TRBV10-3
TGTGCCAGCAGTTCGGCCAGGGGATGTAATTCACCCCTCCACTTT
CASSSARGCNSPLHF
>TRBD1|NA|TRBJ1-4|TRBV7-8
TGTGCCAGCAGCTTCACCGGGACAGCCGAAAAACTGTTTTTT
CASSFTGTAEKLFF
>TRBD1|NA|TRBJ2-5|TRBV6-1
TGTGCCAGCAGTCCCTCGACAGGGCCACTGCAAGAGACCCAGTACTTC
CASSPSTGPLQETQYF
>TRBD1|NA|TRBJ1-2|TRBV12-3/TRBV12-4
TGTGCCAGCAGTTTGGGCAGGGGGGACTATGGCTACACCTTC
CASSLGRGDYGYTF
>NA|many|TRBJ2-7|TRBV7-2
TGTGCCAGCAGCATCCGGGGCGAGCAGTACTTC
CASSIRGEQYF
>NA|NA|TRBJ2-2|TRBV2
TGTGCCAGCAGTGGTCCCCTCGCCGGGGAGCTGTTTTTT
CASSGPLAGELFF
>TRBD2|NA|TRBJ2-2|TRBV2
TGTGCCAGCAGTGAAGCGGCTAGCGGGAGGGACACCGGGGAGCTGTTTTTT
CASSEAASGRDTGELFF
>TRBD1|NA|TRBJ1-2|TRBV7-9
TGTGCCAGCAGCTTAGGGACAGGGTTATCTATGGAGGTCACCTTC
CASSLGTGLSMEVTF
>NA|NA|TRBJ1-1|TRBV7-9
TGTGCCAGCAGCCAAGATTTCGGAAATGAAGCTTTCTTT
CASSQDFGNEAFF
>TRBD2|few|TRBJ2-5|TRBV9
TGTGCCAGCAGCGAAACCGGACTAGCGGGAGAGACCCAGTACTTC
CASSETGLAGETQYF
>NA|few|TRBJ2-2|TRBV2
TGTGCCAGCAGCCCGTACGGGGGCGGAGAGCTGTTTTTT
CASSPYGGGELFF
>TRBD1|few|TRBJ2-7|TRBV24-1
TGTGCCACCAGTGATCCCGGGACAGGGGGCTCCTACGAGCAGTACTTC
CATSDPGTGGSYEQYF
>TRBD2|few|TRBJ2-3|TRBV10-2
TGCGCCAGCAGCGATCTAGCGGGAGTTGCTACGCAGTATTTT
CASSDLAGVATQYF
>TRBD1|few|TRBJ1-6|TRBV25-1
TGTGCCAGCAGTTTATCAGGGGGAGGTAATTCACCCCTCCACTTT
CASSLSGGGNSPLHF
>NA|NA|TRBJ1-2|TRBV20-1
TGCTGTGCTAAGGGACGGATCTATGGCTACACCTTC
CCAKGRIYGYTF
>NA|many|TRBJ2-5|TRBV6-5
TGTGCCAGCAGTTACTCTGGGGCGCAAGAGACCCAGTACTTC
CASSYSGAQETQYF
>TRBD1|NA|TRBJ2-7|TRBV5-6
TGTGCCTGGAGCTCGGGACAGGGGTTCGAGCAGTACTTC
CAWSSGQGFEQYF
>TRBD1|many|TRBJ1-5|TRBV24-1
TGTGCCACCAGTGATCGGGACAGCTATCAGCCCCAGCATTTT
CATSDRDSYQPQHF
>NA|few|TRBJ1-6|TRBV7-9
TGTGCCAGCAGCTTCCCGACGGCTAATTCACCCCTCCACTTT
CASSFPTANSPLHF
>TRBD2|many|TRBJ2-5|TRBV7-9
TGTGCCAGCAGTCTCTGGCTAGCGGGAGGGGAGACCCAGTACTTC
CASSLWLAGGETQYF
>TRBD2|few|TRBJ2-7|TRBV7-2
TGCGCCAGCAGCCAAGATTGGAGCGGGACCCAAACCTACGAGCAGTACTTC
CASSQDWSGTQTYEQYF
>TRBD2|NA|TRBJ2-2|TRBV20-1
TGCAGTGCCCGTTGGCTAGCGGGGAGTGCCGGGGAGCTGTTTTTT
CSARWLAGSAGELFF
>TRBD2|NA|TRBJ2-7|TRBV25-1
TGTGCCAGCAGTCAACCAGCGGGAGGGCCTGCCTACGAGCAGTACTTC
CASSQPAGGPAYEQYF